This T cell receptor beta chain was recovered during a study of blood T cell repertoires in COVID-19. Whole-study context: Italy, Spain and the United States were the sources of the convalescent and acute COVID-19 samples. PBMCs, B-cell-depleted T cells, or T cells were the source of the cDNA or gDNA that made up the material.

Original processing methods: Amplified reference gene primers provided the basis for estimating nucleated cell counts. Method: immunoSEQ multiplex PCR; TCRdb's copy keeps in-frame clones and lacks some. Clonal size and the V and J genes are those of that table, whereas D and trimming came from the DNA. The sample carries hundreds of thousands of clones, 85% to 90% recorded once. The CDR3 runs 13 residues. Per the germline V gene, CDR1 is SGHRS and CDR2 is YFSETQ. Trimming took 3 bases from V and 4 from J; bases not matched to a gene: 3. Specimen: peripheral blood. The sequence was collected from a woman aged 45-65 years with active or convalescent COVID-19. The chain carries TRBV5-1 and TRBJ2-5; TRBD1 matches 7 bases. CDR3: CASSSRGTETQYF. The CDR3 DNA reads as TGCGCCAGCAGCTCCAGGGGGACAGAGACCCAGTACTTC. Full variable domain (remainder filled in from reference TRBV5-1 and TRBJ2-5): KAGVTQTPRYLIKTRGQQVTLSCSPISGHRSVSWYQQTPGQGLQFLFEYFSETQRNKGNFPGRFSGRQFSNSRSEMNVSTLELGDSALYLCASSSRGTETQYFGPGTRLLVL.